The 9 T cell receptor beta chains given below trace back to one sample, sequenced in a study of metastatic and nonmetastatic thyroid tumors. Thyroid surgery had not been preceded by any treatment in any patient. TCRdb re-analyzed the PCR reads using MiXCR. The sample lists thousands of clones; around 29% were seen once. Sequences were obtained from tumor tissue. The source is a female donor with papillary thyroid cancer or a benign thyroid nodule (not recorded which). Some clones in this sample may be carry-over from other donors' samples.

This clone was detected ten times or more. The chain employs TRBV27 and TRBJ2-1; 11 bases align to TRBD2. CDR1 and CDR2 (germline): MNHEY, SMNVEV (reference sequence). Losses at the gene ends were 6 bases for V and 4 bases for J; bases not matched to a gene: 5. There are 15 residues in the CDR3. In DNA form, the CDR3 reads TGTGCCAGCAGATCCGGGACTAGCGGATACAATGAGCAGTTCTTC. Translating gives CASRSGTSGYNEQFF.

The chain links TRBV3-1 to TRBJ2-7; the D is unclear. This CDR3 has 11 amino acids. The germline V gene has CDR1 LGHDT and CDR2 YNNKEL (reference sequence). V was cut by 6 bases and J by 4 bases, with 7 bases left in between. The CDR3 is CASSDLYEQYF. CDR3 DNA sequence: TGTGCCAGCAGTGATCTGTACGAGCAGTACTTC.

At least ten counts were recorded for this clone. V gene TRBV24-1 combines with J gene TRBJ2-1; 10 bases agree with TRBD2. CDR1 is KGHDR and CDR2 is SFDVKD in the germline V gene. The CDR3 consists of 17 residues. Trimming took 3 bases from V and 6 from J; bases not matched to a gene: 10. Written as DNA, the CDR3 is TGTGCCACCAGTGATCCTCCAGAGCGGGAGGGCTCCAATGAGCAGTTCTTC. Amino acids: CATSDPPEREGSNEQFF.

This chain joins TRBV11-2 and TRBJ2-1, with a tentative D call TRBD2 (5 bases). This CDR3 has 15 amino acids. The V gene lost 1 base and the J gene lost 6 bases, with 13 bases spanning the gap. The germline V gene encodes CDR1 SGHAT and CDR2 FQNNGV. The CDR3 nucleotides read TGTGCCAGCAGCTTAGTGAGAGGGAGAGCCAATGAGCAGTTCTTC. It translates to CASSLVRGRANEQFF. Filled out from reference TRBV11-2 and TRBJ2-1, the complete variable domain reads EAGVAQSPRYKIIEKRQSVAFWCNPISGHATLYWYQQILGQGPKLLIQFQNNGVVDDSQLPKDRFSAERLKGVDSTLKIQPAKLEDSAVYLCASSLVRGRANEQFFGPGTRLTVL.

Relative to its sample, this clone is medium-sized. V usage is TRBV12-3 or TRBV12-4 and J usage is TRBJ2-7; D unclear. V was clipped by 5 bases and J by 3 bases, with 14 bases between them. The CDR3 loop spans 14 amino acids. The CDR3 loop reads CASSPPNLFYEQYF. DNA for the CDR3: TGTGCCAGCAGTCCCCCGAACCTTTTCTACGAGCAGTACTTC.

The rearrangement uses TRBV11-2 and TRBJ2-5, with a weak D call TRBD2 (6 bases). CDR3 length equals 14 residues. Germline lookup yields CDR1 SGHAT and CDR2 FQNNGV. Trimming took 1 base from V and 1 from J, leaving 7 bases between them. The DNA for the CDR3 is TGTGCCAGCAGCTTAGTGGGGGGCCAAGAGACCCAGTACTTC. Its protein is CASSLVGGQETQYF.

The chain recombines TRBV9 with TRBJ2-7; 8 nucleotides align to TRBD1. Losses at the gene ends were 4 bases for V and 1 base for J; bases not matched to a gene: 4. Germline V CDR1 and CDR2: SGDLS, YYNGEE. The CDR3 has 14 residues. CDR3 DNA sequence: TGTGCCAGCAGCCCAGGGACAGGTTCCTACGAGCAGTACTTC. Translating gives CASSPGTGSYEQYF.

This clone is medium-sized within its sample. This chain joins TRBV19 and TRBJ1-2; unclear D gene. Trimming took 5 bases from V and 0 from J, leaving 10 bases between them. From germline, CDR1 is LNHDA and CDR2 SQIVND (reference sequence). This CDR3 contains 14 residues. The CDR3: CASSASRANYGYTF. The CDR3 DNA follows: TGTGCCAGTAGTGCCAGCCGAGCTAACTATGGCTACACCTTC.

With regard to this clone: A much larger clone sits a single nucleotide away, making a read error possible. The chain links TRBV6-5 to TRBJ2-5; 8 bases line up with TRBD1. CDR1 is MNHEY, CDR2 SVGAGI, per germline. CDR3 size: 15 residues. The trim removed 8 bases at V and 5 bases at J, leaving 13 bases unmatched. This chain's CDR3 is CASGLGQGVSETQYF. In DNA form, the CDR3 reads TGTGCCAGCGGTTTAGGACAGGGAGTCTCCGAGACCCAGTACTTC.